This record covers a single T cell receptor (beta chain). Its target is unknown. This sample was included in a study of cytomegalovirus exposure and HLA in healthy donors. CDR1 and CDR2 from the germline V gene are SNHLY and FYNNEI. Trimming shortened V by 10 bases and J by 5 bases, and 15 bases separated the two germline ends. The CDR3 is 13 residues long. Study-level results: A cluster of highly shared sequence variants was likely a sequencing artifact. In a later analysis, a missense DCLRE1C variant was linked to TCR beta V- and J-gene trimming. Among the CMV-associated chains, a few were confirmed in vitro as specific for CMV antigens. The authors enumerated over 150 TCR beta chains as linked to cytomegalovirus.

The PCR had 60 Vbeta and 13 Jbeta primers. The protocol was immunoSEQ multiplex PCR, while the TCRdb copy is restricted to in-frame clones and leaves out a portion. The sample yields 150,000 to 250,000 clones, 79% seen once. This receptor was taken from a woman aged 30 to 39 in good health and CMV-seropositive. The sequencing sample was made of PBMCs. The V gene is TRBV2, the J gene TRBJ1-5, with TRBD1 as a possible D gene (6 bases). CDR3: CATAGTPDQPQHF. CDR3 nucleotides: TGTGCCACAGCCGGGACACCAGATCAGCCCCAGCATTTT. The full variable domain, in which reference TRBV2 and TRBJ1-5 provide the parts outside the CDR3, is EPEVTQTPSHQVTQMGQEVILRCVPISNHLYFYWYRQILGQKVEFLVSFYNNEISEKSEIFDDQFSVERPDGSNFTLKIRSTKLEDSAMYFCATAGTPDQPQHFGDGTRLSIL.